This T cell receptor (beta chain) was captured by sequencing in a study of shared clonotypes between healthy human individuals. Sequencing was performed with immunoSEQ multiplex PCR; in TCRdb, only in-frame clones are kept and a portion is missing. Of 1.6 million or so clones listed, around 98.5% were seen once; the top ten hold approximately 0.38%. Trimming cost V 3 bases and J 2 bases; bases outside gene matches: 5. Germline CDR1 reads SEHNR; CDR2 reads FQNEAQ (reference sequence). The CDR3 is 15 amino acids. The receptor's source is a young man in good health. V and J are TRBV7-9 and TRBJ2-5; 8 positions match TRBD2. Sequencing input: naive CD4+ T cells sorted from blood. Subset: CD45RA+ positively selected. Here the CDR3 reads CASSFGIAGQETQYF. CDR3 nucleotides: TGTGCCAGCAGCTTTGGAATAGCGGGACAAGAGACCCAGTACTTC.